This T cell receptor (beta chain) was sequenced during a study of T-cell reconstitution after alpha-beta-depleted transplantation in children. V was trimmed by 4 bases and J by 8 bases, leaving 17 bases between them. Per the germline V gene, CDR1 is DFQATT and CDR2 is SNEGSKA (reference sequence). CDR3 size: 14 residues. Study observations and caveats: About two months after transplant, alpha-beta T cells reportedly came from several hundred expanded graft clones. Newly generated T cells supplied most T-cell counts and diversity one year post-transplant.

This clonotype was detected a few times. The antigen is unknown. Library preparation (for TCRbeta) was performed with unique molecular identifiers. MiXCR, run by TCRdb on the PCR reads, gives a single entry per CDR3 protein. In the table there are around 600,000 distinct CDR3 sequences, roughly 23% of which are singletons. J is TRBJ1-4 and V is TRBV20-1; D remains unclear. This receptor was obtained from a boy under two years old who had a stem cell transplant for acute myeloid leukemia, so the T cells may come from the graft donor. The specimen comprised PBMCs, mostly from graft donor cells, sampled 360 days after TCRalphabeta/CD19-depleted stem cell transplant. The CDR3 DNA reads TGCAGTGCTACCCGGGTCAGGTCGTTAGAAAAACTGTTTTTT. Protein product: CSATRVRSLEKLFF.